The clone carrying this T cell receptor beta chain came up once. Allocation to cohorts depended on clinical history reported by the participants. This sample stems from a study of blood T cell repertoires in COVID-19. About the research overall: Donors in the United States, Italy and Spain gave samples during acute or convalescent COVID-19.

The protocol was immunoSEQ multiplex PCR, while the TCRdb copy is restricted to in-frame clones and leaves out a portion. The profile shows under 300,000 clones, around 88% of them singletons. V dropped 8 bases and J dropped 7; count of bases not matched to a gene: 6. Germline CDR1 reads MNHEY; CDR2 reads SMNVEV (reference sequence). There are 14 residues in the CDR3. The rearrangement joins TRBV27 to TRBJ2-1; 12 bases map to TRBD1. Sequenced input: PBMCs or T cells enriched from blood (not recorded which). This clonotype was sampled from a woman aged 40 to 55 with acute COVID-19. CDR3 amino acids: CASQGQGALNEQFF. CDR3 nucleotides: TGTGCCAGCCAGGGACAGGGGGCTCTTAATGAGCAGTTCTTC.